The 26 T cell receptor beta chains given below trace back to one sample, sequenced in a study of T cells in Graves' hyperthyroidism and ophthalmopathy. Amplification yielded TCR beta CDR3 regions, with RNA transcripts as the source. HTBI primers were used for first-round RT-PCR of the TCR CDR3. TCRdb analysed the multiplex PCR reads with MiXCR anew, one entry per CDR3 protein. This table has roughly 290,000 distinct CDR3 sequences, about a sixth appearing once. The source material was blood. The receptors shown here come from a woman aged 55 to 70 with Graves' ophthalmopathy.

The V and J genes are TRBV24-1 and TRBJ1-1; D perhaps matches TRBD1 (6 bases). V gave up 3 bases and J gave up 5 bases, with 15 bases separating them. CDR1 is KGHDR and CDR2 is SFDVKD in the germline V gene. The CDR3 totals 15 residues. The CDR3: CATSDHKQGSTEAFF. CDR3 nucleotides: TGTGCCACCAGTGATCATAAGCAGGGGAGTACTGAAGCTTTCTTT.

Note on this clonotype: The junction differs from germline at one of its ends, possibly a read error. The V call is TRBV7-7, the J call TRBJ2-2; the D is unclear. This CDR3 region has 15 residues. In germline, CDR1 is SSHAT, CDR2 FNYEAQ (reference sequence). CDR3 protein: CASSLRLANTGELFF. The DNA of the CDR3 is TGTGCTAGCAGCTTAAGGCTAGCGAACACCGGGGAGCTGTTTTTT.

This rearrangement joins TRBV6-1 to TRBJ2-7, with D perhaps TRBD1 (6 bases). The germline V gene encodes CDR1 MNHNS and CDR2 SASEGT. The ends were cut back, 5 bases at V and 3 bases at J, with 14 bases in the middle. The CDR3 has 14 amino acids. The CDR3 here is CASSTPGHHYEQYF. In DNA form, the CDR3 reads TGTGCCAGCAGTACACCGGGACACCACTACGAGCAGTACTTC.

J is TRBJ2-7 and V is TRBV15, with D possibly TRBD1 on 5 matching bases. CDR1 and CDR2 (germline): LNHNV, YYDKDF (reference sequence). The V and J ends lost 5 bases and 5 bases respectively, with 13 bases between them. The CDR3 has 13 amino acids. The CDR3 sequence is CATSRAQGNEQYF. DNA of the CDR3: TGTGCCACCAGCCGCGCGCAGGGAAACGAGCAGTACTTC.

This chain links TRBV9 with TRBJ2-1; the D gene is possibly TRBD2 (5 bases). Trimming pared 0 bases from V and 12 bases from J, leaving 22 bases between. Germline V gives CDR1 SGDLS, CDR2 YYNGEE. This CDR3 has 16 residues. The CDR3 DNA reads TGTGCCAGCAGCGTAGATGGCGGGTTCGGTCCAACGGCGCAGTTCTTC. Amino acid sequence: CASSVDGGFGPTAQFF.

In this sample, this clonotype turned up many times. The CDR3 DNA follows: TGCGCCAGCAGCCCGGGGGTTGCAGGGAACACCGGGGAGCTGTTTTTT. As protein: CASSPGVAGNTGELFF. The rearrangement links TRBV5-1 to TRBJ2-2, with a tentative D call TRBD2 (6 bases). The germline CDR1 and CDR2 sequences are SGHRS and YFSETQ. V lost 4 bases and J 1 base, leaving 14 bases between the germline ends. The CDR3 runs to 16 residues.

This clonotype was found a few times. The chain couples TRBV2 to TRBJ1-6; a weak D match, TRBD1 (5 bases). Germline V CDR1 and CDR2: SNHLY, FYNNEI. The CDR3 sequence is 13 residues long. With 3 bases removed from V and 7 bases from J, the gap between germline ends came to 7 bases. In DNA, the CDR3 is TGTGCCAGCAGTGACAGGGAAAATTCACCCCTCCACTTT. The encoded protein is CASSDRENSPLHF.

This clonotype was counted a few times. The chain combines TRBV4-2 with TRBJ1-2; D may be TRBD1 (5 bases). The CDR3 consists of 17 residues. Germline CDR1 and CDR2: LGHNA and YNFKEQ. The ends were cut back, 0 bases at V and 6 bases at J, with 20 bases in the middle. CDR3 amino acids: CASSQDIDGAASNGYTF. Here the CDR3 DNA reads TGTGCCAGCAGCCAAGACATCGATGGGGCAGCCTCAAATGGCTACACCTTC.

This clonotype has at least ten counts. The V call is TRBV20-1, the J call TRBJ2-7; D is unresolved. V lost 1 base, J lost 12 bases, and 16 bases lay in between. The CDR3 loop spans 12 amino acids. Per the germline V gene, CDR1 is DFQATT and CDR2 is SNEGSKA (reference sequence). CDR3: CSARVGQSEPYF. In DNA form, the CDR3 reads TGCAGTGCTAGAGTAGGCCAGTCCGAACCGTACTTC.

The chain joins TRBV18 to TRBJ2-1; 8 nucleotides line up with TRBD1. This CDR3 has 14 amino acids. J lost 8 bases, V lost 2 bases, and 5 bases had no gene match. CDR1 is KGHSH and CDR2 is LQKENI in the germline V gene. The CDR3: CASSPGQGLDEQFF. The CDR3 DNA reads as TGTGCCAGCTCACCAGGACAGGGTTTGGATGAGCAGTTCTTC.

This clonotype was found many times. The J gene is TRBJ1-1, the V gene TRBV11-3; TRBD1 matches 7 bases. CDR3 length: 15 residues. CDR1 SGHNT and CDR2 YENEEA come from the germline V gene. J was trimmed by 1 base and V by 4 bases; bases with no gene match: 6. DNA of the CDR3: TGTGCCAGCAGCTCACAGGGGTCCCAGAACACTGAAGCTTTCTTT. This sequence encodes CASSSQGSQNTEAFF.

There are many counts of this clonotype. The rearrangement joins TRBV10-3 to TRBJ2-1; 10 nucleotides line up with TRBD2. The CDR3 contains 17 residues. The V segment lost 0 bases and the J segment 10 bases; nucleotides outside the gene matches: 12. Per germline, CDR1 ENHRY and CDR2 SYGVKD. CDR3 coding DNA: TGTGCCATCAGTGAGTCCTCAACTAGCGGGGCTGAGGGGGAGCAGTTCTTC. It codes for CAISESSTSGAEGEQFF.

This clonotype occurred many times. The chain is built from TRBV29-1 and TRBJ1-1; no clear D gene. Germline V lookup: CDR1 SQVTM, CDR2 ANQGSEA. This CDR3 has 12 amino acids. V lost 4 bases and J lost 4, with 10 bases in between. The CDR3 DNA is TGCAGCGTTGCGGGCAGTAGCACTGAAGCTTTCTTT. It specifies CSVAGSSTEAFF.

With regard to this clonotype: A much more abundant neighbour one base away suggests this may be a read error. The CDR3 loop reads CASSFFGNWGGGQETQFF. The CDR3 DNA sequence: TGTGCCAGCAGTTTTTTTGGGAATTGGGGGGGCGGGCAAGAGACCCAGTTCTTC. The chain combines TRBV12-3 or TRBV12-4 with TRBJ2-5; maybe TRBD2 (7 bases). The J call is doubtful: the DNA matches TRBJ2-1 better. The CDR3 runs 18 residues.

This clonotype was seen ten or more times. V usage is TRBV2 and J usage is TRBJ1-1, with D possibly being TRBD1 (5 bases). Trimming shortened V by 5 bases and J by 0 bases, and 10 bases separated the two germline ends. Per the germline V gene, CDR1 is SNHLY and CDR2 is FYNNEI. This CDR3 has 14 residues. In nucleotides, the CDR3 is TGTGCCAGCAGTCAAATGGGACTGAACACTGAAGCTTTCTTT. Residues: CASSQMGLNTEAFF.

This clonotype was detected many times. The chain employs TRBV20-1 and TRBJ2-1; D ambiguous. Germline lookup yields CDR1 DFQATT and CDR2 SNEGSKA (reference sequence). The V and J ends lost 6 bases and 0 bases respectively, with 18 bases between them. The CDR3 sequence is 16 residues long. CDR3 DNA sequence: TGCAGTGCCTTAAGCCAAACTGGAAACTCCTACAATGAGCAGTTCTTC. This encodes CSALSQTGNSYNEQFF.

Ten or more counts support this clonotype. The chain links TRBV3-1 to TRBJ2-3; D remains unclear. The CDR3 covers 14 residues. Trimming pared 0 bases from V and 2 bases from J, leaving 6 bases between. The germline V gene has CDR1 LGHDT and CDR2 YNNKEL (reference sequence). Here the CDR3 DNA reads TGTGCCAGCAGCCAAGATGCAGTCACAGATACGCAGTATTTT. It yields the protein CASSQDAVTDTQYF.

There are many counts of this clonotype. The rearrangement links TRBV5-1 to TRBJ2-7; D remains ambiguous. Germline values: CDR1 SGHRS, CDR2 YFSETQ. Trimming took 0 bases from V and 3 from J, leaving 13 bases between them. CDR3 length equals 15 residues. The CDR3 bases are TGCGCCAGCAGCTTGGATACTTCACAGATCTACGAGCAGTACTTC. Protein: CASSLDTSQIYEQYF.

The chain employs TRBV9 and TRBJ1-3; D is possibly TRBD1 (6 bases). The CDR3 runs 15 residues. V shed 4 bases and J shed 3 bases, with 14 bases lying between them. Germline V lookup: CDR1 SGDLS, CDR2 YYNGEE. The CDR3 spells CASSRAGDIGNTIYF. The DNA of the CDR3 is TGTGCCAGCAGCCGCGCGGGGGACATTGGAAACACCATATATTTT. The variable domain in full, completed from reference TRBV9 and TRBJ1-3, reads DSGVTQTPKHLITATGQRVTLRCSPRSGDLSVYWYQQSLDQGLQFLIQYYNGEERAKGNILERFSAQQFPDLHSELNLSSLELGDSALYFCASSRAGDIGNTIYFGEGSWLTVV.

Written as DNA, the CDR3 is TGTGCCAGCAGAACCGGGACTAGCGGGATTTGGCTGTTCTTC. Residues: CASRTGTSGIWLFF. The chain is built from TRBV2 and TRBJ2-1; the match to TRBD2 covers 13 bases. Looked up from germline, CDR1 is SNHLY and CDR2 is FYNNEI. This CDR3 spans 14 amino acids. V lost 6 bases, J lost 15 bases, and 11 bases stayed unmatched.

This clonotype was detected ten times or more. J is TRBJ2-7 and V is TRBV9; D call uncertain. Trimming shortened V by 0 bases and J by 0 bases, and 10 bases separated the two germline ends. The CDR3 is made up of 15 amino acids. Germline V gene sequence: CDR1 SGDLS, CDR2 YYNGEE. CDR3 in amino acids: CASSVAGRSSYEQYF. Written as DNA, the CDR3 is TGTGCCAGCAGCGTAGCCGGCAGGTCCTCCTACGAGCAGTACTTC.

The J gene is TRBJ1-3, the V gene TRBV15; D possibly corresponds to TRBD1 (6 bases). V was trimmed by 6 bases and J by 0 bases, leaving 12 bases between them. Looked up from germline, CDR1 is LNHNV and CDR2 is YYDKDF (reference sequence). The CDR3 extends over 15 amino acids. The CDR3 protein is CATRWDIRSGNTIYF. DNA for the CDR3: TGTGCCACCAGGTGGGACATACGCTCTGGAAACACCATATATTTT.

This clonotype has a handful of counts. At one end, the junction sequence differs from germline, possibly due to a read error. The J gene is TRBJ1-3, the V gene TRBV7-6; no firm D call. Germline V CDR1 and CDR2: SGHVS, FNYEAQ. This CDR3 has 16 residues. The CDR3: CASSLDPGGSGNTICF. The DNA for the CDR3 is TGTGCCAGCAGCTTAGACCCCGGCGGCTCTGGAAACACCATATGTTTT.

This clonotype was detected a few times. The chain carries TRBV6-5 and TRBJ1-2; D is unclear. V gave up 2 bases and J gave up 2 bases, with 9 bases separating them. CDR1 is MNHEY and CDR2 is SVGAGI in the germline V gene. This CDR3 comprises 14 residues. The CDR3 coding sequence is TGTGCCAGCAGTTACCGAGCGCAGAACTATGGCTACACCTTC. This gives the protein CASSYRAQNYGYTF.

The table lists this clonotype with a few counts. V is TRBV5-1 and J is TRBJ1-1, with D maybe TRBD1 (5 bases). Trimming took 0 bases from V and 11 from J, leaving 14 bases between them. From germline, CDR1 is SGHRS and CDR2 YFSETQ. The length of the CDR3 is 13 residues. The CDR3 is CASSLAGGKNAFF. For the CDR3, the DNA is TGCGCCAGCAGCTTGGCGGGGGGGAAAAACGCTTTCTTT.

V usage is TRBV9 and J usage is TRBJ2-4, with 12 bases identical to TRBD2. V lost 4 bases to trimming and J lost 0 bases; unmatched junction nucleotides: 11. Per the germline V gene, CDR1 is SGDLS and CDR2 is YYNGEE. The CDR3 has 19 residues. The CDR3 nucleotides read TGTGCCAGCAGCTCCGGACTAGCGGGGACTAACCTAGCCAAAAACATTCAGTACTTC. Its translation is CASSSGLAGTNLAKNIQYF.